This T cell receptor beta chain was obtained from a study of blood T cell repertoires in COVID-19. Study as a whole: Both acute and convalescent COVID-19 samples were obtained from the United States, Italy and Spain. PBMCs, B-cell-depleted T cells, or T cells were the source of the cDNA or gDNA that made up the material.

The CDR3 runs 17 residues. The V gene lost 4 bases and the J gene lost 2 bases, with 21 bases spanning the gap. Germline values: CDR1 SGDLS, CDR2 YYNGEE. Original handling: Amplification with reference gene primers provided the estimates of nucleated cell counts. Using immunoSEQ multiplex PCR, the repertoire was profiled, and TCRdb retains in-frame clones only, with some absent. V, J and clone size were drawn from that table, and D and trimming were deduced from the DNA. The table includes 650,000 to 800,000 clones, more than 80% detected once. A single count supports this clone. The sequence was collected from a woman aged 18-29 years with acute or convalescent COVID-19. What was sequenced was peripheral blood. This chain uses TRBV9 with TRBJ1-2; D possibly corresponds to TRBD1 (5 bases). The CDR3 DNA sequence: TGTGCCAGCAGCCAATCCTCGGGAGGGGTGCCAAACTATGGCTACACCTTC. Its translation is CASSQSSGGVPNYGYTF.